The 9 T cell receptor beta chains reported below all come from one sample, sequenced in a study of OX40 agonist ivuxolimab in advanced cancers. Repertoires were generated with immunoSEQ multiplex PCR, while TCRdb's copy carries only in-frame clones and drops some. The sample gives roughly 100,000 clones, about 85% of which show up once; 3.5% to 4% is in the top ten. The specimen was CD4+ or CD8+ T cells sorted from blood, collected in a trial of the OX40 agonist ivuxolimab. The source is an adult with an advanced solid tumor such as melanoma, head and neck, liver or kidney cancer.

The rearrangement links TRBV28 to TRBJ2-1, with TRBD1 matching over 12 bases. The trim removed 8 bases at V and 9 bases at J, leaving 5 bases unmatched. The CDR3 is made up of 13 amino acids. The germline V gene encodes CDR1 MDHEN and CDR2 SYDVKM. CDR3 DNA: TGTGCCAGCGGGACAGGGGGCAAGTTTGAGCAGTTCTTC. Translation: CASGTGGKFEQFF.

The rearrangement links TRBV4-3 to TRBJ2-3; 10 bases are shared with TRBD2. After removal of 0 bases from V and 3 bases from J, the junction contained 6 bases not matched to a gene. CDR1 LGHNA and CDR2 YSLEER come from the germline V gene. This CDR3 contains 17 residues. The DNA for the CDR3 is TGCGCCAGCAGCCAAGATTCTAGCGGGGGTAGTACAGATACGCAGTATTTT. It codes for CASSQDSSGGSTDTQYF.

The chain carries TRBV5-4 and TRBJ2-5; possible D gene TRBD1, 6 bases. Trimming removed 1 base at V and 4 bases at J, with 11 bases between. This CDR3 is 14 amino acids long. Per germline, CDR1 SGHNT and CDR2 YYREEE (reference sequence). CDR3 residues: CASSLRQGLETQYF. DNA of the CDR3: TGTGCCAGCAGCTTGCGGCAGGGGTTAGAGACCCAGTACTTC.

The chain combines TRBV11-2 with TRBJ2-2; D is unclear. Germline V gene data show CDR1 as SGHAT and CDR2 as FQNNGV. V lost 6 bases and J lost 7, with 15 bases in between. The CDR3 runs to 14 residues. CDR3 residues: CASRRTPRGGELFF. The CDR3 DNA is TGTGCCAGCAGAAGGACCCCCCGCGGCGGGGAGCTGTTTTTT.

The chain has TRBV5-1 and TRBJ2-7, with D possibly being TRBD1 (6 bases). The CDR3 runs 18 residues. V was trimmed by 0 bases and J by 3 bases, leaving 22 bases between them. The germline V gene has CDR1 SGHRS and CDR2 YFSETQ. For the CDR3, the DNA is TGCGCCAGCAGCTTGGTAGGCACCGACGGGACAAGCTTCTACGAGCAGTACTTC. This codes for CASSLVGTDGTSFYEQYF.

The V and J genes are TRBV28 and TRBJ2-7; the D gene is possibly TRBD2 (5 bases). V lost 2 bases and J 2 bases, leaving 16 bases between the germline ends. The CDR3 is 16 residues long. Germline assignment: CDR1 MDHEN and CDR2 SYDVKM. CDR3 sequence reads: CASSLEEIAMAYEQYF. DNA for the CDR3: TGTGCCAGCAGTTTAGAGGAAATAGCGATGGCCTACGAGCAGTACTTC.

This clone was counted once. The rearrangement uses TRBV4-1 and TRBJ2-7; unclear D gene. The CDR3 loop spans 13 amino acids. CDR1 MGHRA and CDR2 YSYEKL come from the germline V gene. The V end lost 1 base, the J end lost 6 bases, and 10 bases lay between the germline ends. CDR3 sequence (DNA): TGCGCCAGCAGCCAAGGATTTGGGGTCGAGCAGTACTTC. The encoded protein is CASSQGFGVEQYF.

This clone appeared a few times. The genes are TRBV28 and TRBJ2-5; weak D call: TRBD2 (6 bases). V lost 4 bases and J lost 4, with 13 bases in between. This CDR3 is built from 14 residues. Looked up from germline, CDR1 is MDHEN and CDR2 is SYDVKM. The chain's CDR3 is CASSSAHGGETQYF. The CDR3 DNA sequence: TGTGCCAGCAGTTCCGCCCACGGGGGAGAGACCCAGTACTTC.

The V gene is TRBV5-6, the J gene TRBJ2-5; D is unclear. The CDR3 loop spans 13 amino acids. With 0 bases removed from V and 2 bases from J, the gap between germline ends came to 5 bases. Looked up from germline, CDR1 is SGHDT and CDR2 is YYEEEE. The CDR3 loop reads CASSLGRQETQYF. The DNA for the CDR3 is TGTGCCAGCAGCTTGGGCAGGCAAGAGACCCAGTACTTC.